Detailed here is one T cell receptor (beta chain). Per the original data handling: Nucleated cell number was recorded as an estimate derived from reference gene primer amplification. The table came from immunoSEQ multiplex PCR; TCRdb's copy has only in-frame clones and leaves some out. V, J and clone size are those of that table, while D and trimming were read from the DNA. The sample includes 80,000 to 90,000 clones, around four fifths of them seen just once. V lost 5 bases, J lost 5 bases, and 6 bases lay in between. Germline V gene data show CDR1 as LNHDA and CDR2 as SQIVND (reference sequence). The CDR3 sequence is 12 residues long. The data were obtained in a study of blood T cell repertoires in COVID-19. Study-wide context: Samples representing acute and convalescent COVID-19 were sourced from the United States, Italy and Spain. The cDNA or gDNA used as material had been derived from T cells, B-cell-depleted T cells, or PBMCs.

The clonotype comes from a woman aged 70-85 years with acute or convalescent COVID-19. The gene calls are TRBV19 and TRBJ1-4; no reliable D call. The sequenced sample consisted of peripheral blood. The CDR3 DNA follows: TGTGCCAGTAGTGACAAAAATGAAAAACTGTTTTTT. It encodes CASSDKNEKLFF. Full variable domain (remainder filled in from reference TRBV19 and TRBJ1-4): DGGITQSPKYLFRKEGQNVTLSCEQNLNHDAMYWYRQDPGQGLRLIYYSQIVNDFQKGDIAEGYSVSREKKESFPLTVTSAQKNPTAFYLCASSDKNEKLFFGSGTQLSVL.